This TCR beta chain was sequenced for a study of blood T cell repertoires in COVID-19. Overall study: Samples taken during acute and convalescent COVID-19 were collected in the United States, Italy and Spain. T cells, B-cell-depleted T cells, or PBMCs supplied cDNA or gDNA.

Per the original methods: Reference gene primer amplification yielded estimated nucleated cell counts. Here immunoSEQ multiplex PCR was the method, and the copy in TCRdb shows in-frame clones only, minus some. Clonal size and the V and J genes are those of that table, whereas D and trimming came from the DNA. Among about 94,000 clones, 80% were seen once, and the ten largest hold 15% to 20%. Sequenced material: peripheral blood. The sequence derives from a human donor in a cohort sampled during active COVID-19.

CDR3 nucleotide sequence: TGTGCCAGCAGCGCCACCGGGACAGGGGTAGACGAGCAGTACTTC. It translates to CASSATGTGVDEQYF. The J gene is TRBJ2-7, the V gene TRBV9; 10 bases are a match to TRBD1. Per germline, CDR1 SGDLS and CDR2 YYNGEE. The V and J ends lost 3 bases and 5 bases, in that order; junction bases with no gene match: 8. This CDR3 region has 15 residues.